The sequence of this T cell receptor beta chain was determined in a study of blood T cell repertoires in COVID-19. Looking at the study overall: The cDNA or gDNA used as material had been derived from T cells, B-cell-depleted T cells, or PBMCs.

Per the study methods: By means of reference gene primer amplification, nucleated cell counts were estimated. The repertoire was sequenced with immunoSEQ multiplex PCR; TCRdb's copy has only in-frame clones and lacks some. V and J calls and clone size are copied from that table; D and trimming were computed from the DNA. The sample carries more than 15,000 clones, 80% to 90% recorded once. Looked up from germline, CDR1 is LGHNT and CDR2 is FRNRAP. The V end lost 5 bases, the J end lost 5 bases, and 12 bases lay between the germline ends. The CDR3 runs 13 residues. The receptor's source is a human donor with active COVID-19. The donor label of this sample is uncertain. Input material: peripheral blood. The chain employs TRBV12-5 and TRBJ2-5; the D gene is possibly TRBD1 (6 bases). CDR3 sequence reads: CASGRPGAETQYF. CDR3 in DNA: TGTGCTAGTGGTCGACCAGGGGCGGAGACCCAGTACTTC.